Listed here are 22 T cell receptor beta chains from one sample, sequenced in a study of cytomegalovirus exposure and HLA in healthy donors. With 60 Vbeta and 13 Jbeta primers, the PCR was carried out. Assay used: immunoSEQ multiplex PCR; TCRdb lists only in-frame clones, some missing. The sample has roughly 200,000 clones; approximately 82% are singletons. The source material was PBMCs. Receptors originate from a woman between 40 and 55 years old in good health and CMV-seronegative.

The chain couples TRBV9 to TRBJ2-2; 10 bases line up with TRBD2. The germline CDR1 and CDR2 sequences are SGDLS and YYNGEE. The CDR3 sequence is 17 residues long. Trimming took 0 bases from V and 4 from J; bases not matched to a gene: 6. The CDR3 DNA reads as TGTGCCAGCAGCGTAGGGTCGATAGCGGGGGGCACCGGGGAGCTGTTTTTT. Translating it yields CASSVGSIAGGTGELFF.

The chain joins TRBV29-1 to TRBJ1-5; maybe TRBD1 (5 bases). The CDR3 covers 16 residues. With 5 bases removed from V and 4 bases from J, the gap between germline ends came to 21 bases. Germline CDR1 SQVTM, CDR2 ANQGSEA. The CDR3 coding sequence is TGCAGCGTTAGACTAGGGGCGACCGGGGCTAATCAGCCCCAGCATTTT. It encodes CSVRLGATGANQPQHF.

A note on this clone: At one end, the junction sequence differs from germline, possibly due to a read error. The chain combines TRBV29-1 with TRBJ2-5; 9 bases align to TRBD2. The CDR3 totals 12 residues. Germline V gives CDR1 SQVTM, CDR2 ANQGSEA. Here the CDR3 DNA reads TGTACGGGGGTAGCGGGGGAAGAGACCCAGTACTTC. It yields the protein CTGVAGEETQYF.

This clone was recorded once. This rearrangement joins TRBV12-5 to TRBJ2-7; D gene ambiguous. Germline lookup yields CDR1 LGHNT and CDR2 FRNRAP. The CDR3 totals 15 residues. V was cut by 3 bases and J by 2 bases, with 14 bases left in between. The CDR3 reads CASGFSGSYPYEQYF. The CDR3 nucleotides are TGTGCTAGTGGTTTTTCAGGCTCCTACCCCTACGAGCAGTACTTC.

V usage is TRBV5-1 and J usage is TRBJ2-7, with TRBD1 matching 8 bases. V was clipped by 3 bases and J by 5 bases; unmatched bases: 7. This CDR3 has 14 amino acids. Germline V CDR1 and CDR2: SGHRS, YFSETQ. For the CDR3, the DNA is TGCGCCAGCAGCTCGTCAGGGGGCTCGGACGAGCAGTACTTC. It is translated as CASSSSGGSDEQYF. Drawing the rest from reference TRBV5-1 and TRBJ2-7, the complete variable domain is KAGVTQTPRYLIKTRGQQVTLSCSPISGHRSVSWYQQTPGQGLQFLFEYFSETQRNKGNFPGRFSGRQFSNSRSEMNVSTLELGDSALYLCASSSSGGSDEQYFGPGTRLTVT.

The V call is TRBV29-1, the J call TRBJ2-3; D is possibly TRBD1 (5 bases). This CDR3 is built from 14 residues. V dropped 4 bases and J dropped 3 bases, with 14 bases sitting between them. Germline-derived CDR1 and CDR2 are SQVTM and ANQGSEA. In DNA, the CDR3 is TGCAGCGTTGTGCAGGGTGATGCGACAGATACGCAGTATTTT. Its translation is CSVVQGDATDTQYF.

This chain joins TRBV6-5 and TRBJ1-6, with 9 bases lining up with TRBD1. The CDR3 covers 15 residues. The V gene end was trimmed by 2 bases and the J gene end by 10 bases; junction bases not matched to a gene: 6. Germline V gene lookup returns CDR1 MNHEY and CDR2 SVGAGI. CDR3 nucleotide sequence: TGTGCCAGCAGTTACCTGGGACAGGGTAACTCACCCCTCCACTTT. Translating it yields CASSYLGQGNSPLHF.

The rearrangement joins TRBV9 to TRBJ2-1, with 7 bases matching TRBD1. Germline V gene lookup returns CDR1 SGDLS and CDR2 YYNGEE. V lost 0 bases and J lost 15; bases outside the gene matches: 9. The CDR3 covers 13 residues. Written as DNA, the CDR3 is TGTGCCAGCAGCGTAGATCTGGGACAGCTACCGTTCTTC. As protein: CASSVDLGQLPFF.

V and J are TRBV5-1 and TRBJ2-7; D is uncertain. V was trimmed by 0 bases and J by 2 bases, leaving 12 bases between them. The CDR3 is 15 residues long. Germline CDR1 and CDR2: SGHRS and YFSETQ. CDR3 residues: CASSLAELGPYEQYF. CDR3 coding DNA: TGCGCCAGCAGCTTGGCCGAGCTGGGCCCCTACGAGCAGTACTTC.

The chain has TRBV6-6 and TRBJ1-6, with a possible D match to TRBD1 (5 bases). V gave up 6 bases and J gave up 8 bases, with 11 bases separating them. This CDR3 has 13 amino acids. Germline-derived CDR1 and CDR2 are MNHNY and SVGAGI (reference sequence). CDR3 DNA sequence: TGTGCCAGCAGATGGGGCAGTGATTCACCCCTCCACTTT. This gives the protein CASRWGSDSPLHF.

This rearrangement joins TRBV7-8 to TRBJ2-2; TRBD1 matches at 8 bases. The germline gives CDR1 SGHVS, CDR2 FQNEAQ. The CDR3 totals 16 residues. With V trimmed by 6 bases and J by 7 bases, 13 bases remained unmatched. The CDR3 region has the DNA TGTGCCAGCAGGAACCGGGACAGGACTTTAGGCGGGGAGCTGTTTTTT. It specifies CASRNRDRTLGGELFF.

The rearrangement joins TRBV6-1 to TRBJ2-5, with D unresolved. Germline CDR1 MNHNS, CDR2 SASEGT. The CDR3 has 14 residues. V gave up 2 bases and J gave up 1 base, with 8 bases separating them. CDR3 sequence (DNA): TGTGCCAGCAGTGAATCGACTGTCCAAGAGACCCAGTACTTC. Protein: CASSESTVQETQYF.

Here the CDR3 DNA reads TGTGCCAGCAGTTACGAGGGAATCGGGGCTTTCTTT. Translating gives CASSYEGIGAFF. The J gene is TRBJ1-1, the V gene TRBV6-6; no clear D. The CDR3 has 12 amino acids. In germline, CDR1 is MNHNY, CDR2 SVGAGI (reference sequence). V shed 2 bases and J shed 11 bases, with 12 bases lying between them.

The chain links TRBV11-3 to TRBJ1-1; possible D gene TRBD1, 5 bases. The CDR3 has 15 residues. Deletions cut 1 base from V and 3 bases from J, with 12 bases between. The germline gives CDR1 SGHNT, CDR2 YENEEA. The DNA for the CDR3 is TGTGCCAGCAGCTTAGGAACGGGGGGGGACACTGAAGCTTTCTTT. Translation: CASSLGTGGDTEAFF.

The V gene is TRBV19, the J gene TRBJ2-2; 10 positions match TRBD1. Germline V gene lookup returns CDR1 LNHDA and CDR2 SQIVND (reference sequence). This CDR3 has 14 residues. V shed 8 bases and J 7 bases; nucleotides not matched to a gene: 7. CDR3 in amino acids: CASGVDRGVGELFF. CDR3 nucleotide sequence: TGTGCCAGTGGGGTGGACAGGGGGGTCGGGGAGCTGTTTTTT. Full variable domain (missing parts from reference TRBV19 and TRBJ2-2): DGGITQSPKYLFRKEGQNVTLSCEQNLNHDAMYWYRQDPGQGLRLIYYSQIVNDFQKGDIAEGYSVSREKKESFPLTVTSAQKNPTAFYLCASGVDRGVGELFFGEGSRLTVL.

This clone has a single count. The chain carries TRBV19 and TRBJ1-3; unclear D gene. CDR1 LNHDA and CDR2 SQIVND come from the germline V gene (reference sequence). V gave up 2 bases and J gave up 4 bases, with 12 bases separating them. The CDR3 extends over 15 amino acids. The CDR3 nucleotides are TGTGCCAGTAGTATAAGCCCGCCGCCAGGAAACACCATATATTTT. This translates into CASSISPPPGNTIYF.

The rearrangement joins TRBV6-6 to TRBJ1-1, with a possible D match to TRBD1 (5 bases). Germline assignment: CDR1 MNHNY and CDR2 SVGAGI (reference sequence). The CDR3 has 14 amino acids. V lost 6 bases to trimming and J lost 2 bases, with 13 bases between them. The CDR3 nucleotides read TGTGCCAGCAGGAACACAGGTCGAAACACTGAAGCTTTCTTT. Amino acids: CASRNTGRNTEAFF.

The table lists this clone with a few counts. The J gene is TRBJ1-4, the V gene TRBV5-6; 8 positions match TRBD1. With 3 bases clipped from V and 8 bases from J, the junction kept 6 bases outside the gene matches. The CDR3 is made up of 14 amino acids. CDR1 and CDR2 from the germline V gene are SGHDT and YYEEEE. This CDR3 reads CASSSDRVGEKLFF. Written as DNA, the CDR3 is TGTGCCAGCAGCTCGGACAGGGTGGGAGAAAAACTGTTTTTT.

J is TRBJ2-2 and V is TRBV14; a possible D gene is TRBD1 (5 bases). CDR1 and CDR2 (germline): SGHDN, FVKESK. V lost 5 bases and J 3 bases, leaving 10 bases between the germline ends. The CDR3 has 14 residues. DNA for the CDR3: TGTGCCAGCAGCGTGGGGCACTACACCGGGGAGCTGTTTTTT. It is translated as CASSVGHYTGELFF.

This CDR3 reads CASSTTGGTNEKLFF. CDR3 DNA sequence: TGTGCCAGTAGTACGACAGGGGGCACTAATGAAAAACTGTTTTTT. The V gene is TRBV19, the J gene TRBJ1-4, with 10 bases that match TRBD1. CDR3 length: 15 amino acids. The germline V gene encodes CDR1 LNHDA and CDR2 SQIVND (reference sequence). V lost 4 bases and J lost 2; bases outside the gene matches: 1.

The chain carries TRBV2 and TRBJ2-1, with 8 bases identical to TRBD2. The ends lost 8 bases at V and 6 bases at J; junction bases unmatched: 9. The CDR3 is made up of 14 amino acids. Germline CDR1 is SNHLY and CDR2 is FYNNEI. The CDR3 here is CASWVFGGANEQFF. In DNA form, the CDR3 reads TGTGCCAGCTGGGTATTCGGGGGGGCCAATGAGCAGTTCTTC. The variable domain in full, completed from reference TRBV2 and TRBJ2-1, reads EPEVTQTPSHQVTQMGQEVILRCVPISNHLYFYWYRQILGQKVEFLVSFYNNEISEKSEIFDDQFSVERPDGSNFTLKIRSTKLEDSAMYFCASWVFGGANEQFFGPGTRLTVL.

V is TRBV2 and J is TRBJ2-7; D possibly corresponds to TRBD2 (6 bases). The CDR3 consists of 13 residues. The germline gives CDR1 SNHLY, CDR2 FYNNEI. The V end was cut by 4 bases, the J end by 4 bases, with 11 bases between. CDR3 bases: TGTGCCAGCAGTGTTAGGGAGGATTACGAGCAGTACTTC. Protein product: CASSVREDYEQYF.